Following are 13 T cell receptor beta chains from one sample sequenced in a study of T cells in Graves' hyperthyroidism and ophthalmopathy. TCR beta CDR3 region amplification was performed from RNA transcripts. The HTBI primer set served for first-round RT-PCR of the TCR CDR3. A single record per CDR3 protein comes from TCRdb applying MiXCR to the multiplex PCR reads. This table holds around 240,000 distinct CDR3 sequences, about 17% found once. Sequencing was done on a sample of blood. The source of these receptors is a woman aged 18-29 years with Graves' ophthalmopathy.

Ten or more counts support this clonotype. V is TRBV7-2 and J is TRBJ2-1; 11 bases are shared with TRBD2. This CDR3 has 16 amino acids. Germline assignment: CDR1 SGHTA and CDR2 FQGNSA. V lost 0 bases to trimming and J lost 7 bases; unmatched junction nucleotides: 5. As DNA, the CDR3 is TGTGCCAGCAGCTTAGCCCTACTAGCGGGAGTGAATGAGCAGTTCTTC. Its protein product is CASSLALLAGVNEQFF.

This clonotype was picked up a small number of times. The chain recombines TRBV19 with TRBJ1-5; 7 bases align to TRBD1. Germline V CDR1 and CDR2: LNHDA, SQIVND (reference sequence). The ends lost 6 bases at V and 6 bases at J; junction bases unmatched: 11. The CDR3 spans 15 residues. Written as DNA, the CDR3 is TGTGCCAGTAGACCTGGAACAGGGGTCGCTCAGCCCCAGCATTTT. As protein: CASRPGTGVAQPQHF.

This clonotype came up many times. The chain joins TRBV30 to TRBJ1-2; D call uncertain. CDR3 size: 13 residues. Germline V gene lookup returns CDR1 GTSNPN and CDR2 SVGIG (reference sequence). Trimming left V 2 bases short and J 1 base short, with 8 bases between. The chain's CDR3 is CAWSIHSNYGYTF. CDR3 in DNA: TGTGCCTGGAGTATCCACAGTAACTATGGCTACACCTTC.

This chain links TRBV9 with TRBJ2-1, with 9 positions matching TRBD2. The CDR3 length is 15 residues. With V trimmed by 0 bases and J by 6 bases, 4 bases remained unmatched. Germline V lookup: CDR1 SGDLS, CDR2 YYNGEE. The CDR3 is CASSVVAGVPNEQFF. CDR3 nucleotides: TGTGCCAGCAGCGTAGTAGCGGGGGTTCCCAATGAGCAGTTCTTC. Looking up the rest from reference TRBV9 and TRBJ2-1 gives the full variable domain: DSGVTQTPKHLITATGQRVTLRCSPRSGDLSVYWYQQSLDQGLQFLIQYYNGEERAKGNILERFSAQQFPDLHSELNLSSLELGDSALYFCASSVVAGVPNEQFFGPGTRLTVL.

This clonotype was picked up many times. As DNA, the CDR3 is TGTGCCACCAGTGATTGGACTAGCCGAAGCACAGATACGCAGTATTTT. It yields the protein CATSDWTSRSTDTQYF. The chain carries TRBV24-1 and TRBJ2-3, with 8 bases aligning to TRBD2. Germline CDR1 KGHDR, CDR2 SFDVKD. The CDR3 is made up of 16 amino acids. Germline trimming cut 2 bases from V and 0 bases from J; bases unmatched to any gene: 3.

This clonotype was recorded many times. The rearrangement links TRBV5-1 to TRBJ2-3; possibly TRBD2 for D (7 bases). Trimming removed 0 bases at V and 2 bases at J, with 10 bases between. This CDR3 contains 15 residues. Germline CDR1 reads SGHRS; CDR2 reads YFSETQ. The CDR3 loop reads CASSLVGGHTDTQYF. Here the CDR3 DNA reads TGCGCCAGCAGCTTGGTGGGGGGGCACACAGATACGCAGTATTTT.

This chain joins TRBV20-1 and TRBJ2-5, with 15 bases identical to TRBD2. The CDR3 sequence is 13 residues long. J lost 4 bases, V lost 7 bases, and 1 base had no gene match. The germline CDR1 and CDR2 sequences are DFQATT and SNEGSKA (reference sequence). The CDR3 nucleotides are TGCAGTGTGGGACTAGCGGGAGGAGAGACCCAGTACTTC. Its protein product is CSVGLAGGETQYF.

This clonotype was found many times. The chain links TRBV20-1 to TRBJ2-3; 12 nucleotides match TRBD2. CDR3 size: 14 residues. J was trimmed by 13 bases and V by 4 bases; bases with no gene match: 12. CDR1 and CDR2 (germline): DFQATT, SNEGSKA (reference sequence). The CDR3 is CSAIPGLAGLSKYF. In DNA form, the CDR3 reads TGCAGTGCTATTCCGGGACTAGCGGGCCTGTCTAAGTATTTT.

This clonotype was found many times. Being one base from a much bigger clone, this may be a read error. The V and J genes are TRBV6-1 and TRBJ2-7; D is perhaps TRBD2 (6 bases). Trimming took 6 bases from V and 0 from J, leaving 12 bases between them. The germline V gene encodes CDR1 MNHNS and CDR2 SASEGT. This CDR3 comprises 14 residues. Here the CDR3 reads CASRARDFSYEQYF. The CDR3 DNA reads TGTGCCAGCAGGGCCCGGGACTTCTCCTACGAGCAGTACTTC.

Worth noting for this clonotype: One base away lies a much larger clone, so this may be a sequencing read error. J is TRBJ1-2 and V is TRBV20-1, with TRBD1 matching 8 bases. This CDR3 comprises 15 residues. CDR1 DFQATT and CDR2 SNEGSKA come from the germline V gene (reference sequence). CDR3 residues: CSASPVGQVLYGHTF. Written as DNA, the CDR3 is TGCAGTGCTAGCCCCGTGGGACAGGTTCTCTATGGCCACACCTTC.

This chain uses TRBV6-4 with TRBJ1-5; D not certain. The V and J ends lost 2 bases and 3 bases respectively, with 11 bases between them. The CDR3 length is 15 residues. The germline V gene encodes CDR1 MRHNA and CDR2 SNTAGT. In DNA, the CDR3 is TGTGCCAGCAGTGACAAAGTCGGAAACAATCAGCCCCAGCATTTT. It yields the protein CASSDKVGNNQPQHF.

The CDR3 loop is CASRGARNTEAFF. For the CDR3, the DNA is TGTGCCAGCAGGGGGGCAAGGAACACTGAAGCTTTCTTT. The rearrangement joins TRBV2 to TRBJ1-1; the D gene is possibly TRBD1 (6 bases). This CDR3 has 13 amino acids. V was shortened by 6 bases and J by 1 base, with 9 bases between the two germline ends. Germline V gives CDR1 SNHLY, CDR2 FYNNEI.

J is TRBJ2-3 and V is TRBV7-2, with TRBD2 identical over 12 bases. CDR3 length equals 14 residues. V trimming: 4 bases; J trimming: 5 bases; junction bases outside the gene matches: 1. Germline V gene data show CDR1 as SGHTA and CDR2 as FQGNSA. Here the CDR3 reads CASSSGLAGDTQYF. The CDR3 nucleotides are TGTGCCAGCAGCTCGGGACTAGCGGGAGATACGCAGTATTTT.